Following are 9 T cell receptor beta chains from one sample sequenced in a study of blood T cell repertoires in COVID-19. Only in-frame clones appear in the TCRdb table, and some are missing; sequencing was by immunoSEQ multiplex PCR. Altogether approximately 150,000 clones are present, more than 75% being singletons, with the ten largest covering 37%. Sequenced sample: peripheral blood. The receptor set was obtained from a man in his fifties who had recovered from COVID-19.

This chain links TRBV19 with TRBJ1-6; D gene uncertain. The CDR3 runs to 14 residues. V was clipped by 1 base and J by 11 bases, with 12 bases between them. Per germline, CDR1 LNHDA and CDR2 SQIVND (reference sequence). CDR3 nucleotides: TGTGCCAGTAGTATAGCGGAAGCCGACACACCCCTCCACTTT. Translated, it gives CASSIAEADTPLHF. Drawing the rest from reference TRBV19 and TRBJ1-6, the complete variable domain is DGGITQSPKYLFRKEGQNVTLSCEQNLNHDAMYWYRQDPGQGLRLIYYSQIVNDFQKGDIAEGYSVSREKKESFPLTVTSAQKNPTAFYLCASSIAEADTPLHFGNGTRLTVT.

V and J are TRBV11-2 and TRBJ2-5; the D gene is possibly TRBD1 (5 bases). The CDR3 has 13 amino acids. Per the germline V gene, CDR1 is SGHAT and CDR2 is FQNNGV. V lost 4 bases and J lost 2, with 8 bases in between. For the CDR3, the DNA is TGTGCCAGCAGCTCACAGGCGCAAGAGACCCAGTACTTC. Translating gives CASSSQAQETQYF.

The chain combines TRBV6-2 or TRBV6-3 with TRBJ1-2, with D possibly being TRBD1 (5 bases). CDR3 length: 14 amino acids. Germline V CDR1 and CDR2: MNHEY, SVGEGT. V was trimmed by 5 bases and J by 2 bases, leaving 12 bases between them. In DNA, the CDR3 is TGTGCCAGCAGTAAAGGACAAGTCAACTATGGCTACACCTTC. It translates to CASSKGQVNYGYTF.

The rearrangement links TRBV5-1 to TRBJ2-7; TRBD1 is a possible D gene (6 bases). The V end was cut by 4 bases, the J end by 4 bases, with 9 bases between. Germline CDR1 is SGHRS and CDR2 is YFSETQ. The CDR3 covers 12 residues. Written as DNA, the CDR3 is TGCGCCAGCAGCCCAACAGGGTACGAGCAGTACTTC. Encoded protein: CASSPTGYEQYF.

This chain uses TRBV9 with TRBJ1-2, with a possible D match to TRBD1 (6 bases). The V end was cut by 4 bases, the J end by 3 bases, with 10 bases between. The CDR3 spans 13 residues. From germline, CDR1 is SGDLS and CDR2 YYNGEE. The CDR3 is CASSKQGDYGYTF. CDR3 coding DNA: TGTGCCAGCAGCAAACAGGGCGACTATGGCTACACCTTC.

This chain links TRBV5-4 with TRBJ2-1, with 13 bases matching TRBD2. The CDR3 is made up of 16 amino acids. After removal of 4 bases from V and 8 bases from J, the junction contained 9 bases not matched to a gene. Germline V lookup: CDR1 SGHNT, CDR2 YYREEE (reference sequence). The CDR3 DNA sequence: TGTGCCAGCAGCATGACACTAGCGGGGGGGCCCGATGAGCAGTTCTTC. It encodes CASSMTLAGGPDEQFF. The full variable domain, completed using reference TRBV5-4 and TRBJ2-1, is ETGVTQSPTHLIKTRGQQVTLRCSSQSGHNTVSWYQQALGQGPQFIFQYYREEENGRGNFPPRFSGLQFPNYSSELNVNALELDDSALYLCASSMTLAGGPDEQFFGPGTRLTVL.

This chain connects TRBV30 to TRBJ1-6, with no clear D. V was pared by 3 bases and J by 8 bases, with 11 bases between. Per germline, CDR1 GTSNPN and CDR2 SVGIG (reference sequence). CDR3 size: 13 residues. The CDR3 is CAWRLEIDSPLHF. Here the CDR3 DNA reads TGTGCCTGGAGGTTGGAGATCGATTCACCCCTCCACTTT.

The CDR3 DNA reads TGTGCCAGCAAACCCCGTGGTGGGACAGACTCTTATAATTCACCCCTCCACTTT. Translated, it gives CASKPRGGTDSYNSPLHF. The chain carries TRBV5-5 and TRBJ1-6; 7 bases agree with TRBD1. The trim removed 6 bases at V and 4 bases at J, leaving 16 bases unmatched. Germline lookup yields CDR1 SGHKS and CDR2 YYEKEE (reference sequence). The CDR3 spans 18 residues.

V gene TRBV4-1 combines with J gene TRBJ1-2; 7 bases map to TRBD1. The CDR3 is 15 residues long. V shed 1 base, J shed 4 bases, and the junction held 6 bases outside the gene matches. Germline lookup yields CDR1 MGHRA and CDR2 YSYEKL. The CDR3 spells CASSQVEGASYGYTF. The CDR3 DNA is TGCGCCAGCAGCCAAGTGGAGGGGGCCAGCTATGGCTACACCTTC.